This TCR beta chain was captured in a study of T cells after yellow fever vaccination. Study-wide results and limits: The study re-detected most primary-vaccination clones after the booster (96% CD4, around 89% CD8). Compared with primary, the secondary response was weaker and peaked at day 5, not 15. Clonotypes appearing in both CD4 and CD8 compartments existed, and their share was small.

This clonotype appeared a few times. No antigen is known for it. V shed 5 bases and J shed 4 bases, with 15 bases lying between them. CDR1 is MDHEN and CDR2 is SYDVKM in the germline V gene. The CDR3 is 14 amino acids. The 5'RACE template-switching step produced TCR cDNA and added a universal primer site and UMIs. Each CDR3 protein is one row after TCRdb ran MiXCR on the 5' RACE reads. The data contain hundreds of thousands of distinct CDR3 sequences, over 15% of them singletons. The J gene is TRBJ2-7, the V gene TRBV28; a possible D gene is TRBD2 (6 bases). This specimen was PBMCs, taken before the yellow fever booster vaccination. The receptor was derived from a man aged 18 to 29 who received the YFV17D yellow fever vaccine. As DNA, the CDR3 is TGTGCCAGCAGTCCGACTGGGACTTCGTACGAGCAGTACGTC. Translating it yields CASSPTGTSYEQYV.